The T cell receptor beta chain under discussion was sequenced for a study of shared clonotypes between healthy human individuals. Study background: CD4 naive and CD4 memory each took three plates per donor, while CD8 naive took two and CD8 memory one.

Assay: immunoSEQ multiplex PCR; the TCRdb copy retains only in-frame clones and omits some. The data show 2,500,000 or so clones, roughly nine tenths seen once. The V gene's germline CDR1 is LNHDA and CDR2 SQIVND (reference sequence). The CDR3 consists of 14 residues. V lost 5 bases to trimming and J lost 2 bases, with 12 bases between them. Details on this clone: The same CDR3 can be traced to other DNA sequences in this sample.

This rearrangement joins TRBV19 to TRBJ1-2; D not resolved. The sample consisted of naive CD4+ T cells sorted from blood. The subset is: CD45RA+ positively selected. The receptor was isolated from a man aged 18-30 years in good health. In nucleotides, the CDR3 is TGTGCCAGTAGTCGCGGTGGTTCAAACTATGGCTACACCTTC. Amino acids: CASSRGGSNYGYTF.